This TCR beta chain was observed in a study of blood T cell repertoires in COVID-19. Study-level information: Material from acute and convalescent COVID-19 was sourced from the United States, Italy and Spain. Nucleic acid was either cDNA or gDNA, and it came from T cells, B-cell-depleted T cells, or PBMCs.

Assay: immunoSEQ multiplex PCR; the TCRdb copy retains only in-frame clones and omits some. This table holds some 250,000 clones, around 83% found once. The V gene end was trimmed by 0 bases and the J gene end by 3 bases; junction bases not matched to a gene: 2. Germline V gene lookup returns CDR1 LGHDT and CDR2 YNNKEL (reference sequence). The CDR3 runs 16 residues. This chain links TRBV3-1 (or the pseudogene TRBV3-2) with TRBJ2-5, with 12 bases lining up with TRBD2. Sequencing was performed on peripheral blood. This TCR was sampled from an elderly woman with acute or convalescent COVID-19. The CDR3 sequence: CASSQDRLAGEETQYF. DNA for the CDR3: TGTGCCAGCAGCCAAGACCGACTAGCGGGGGAAGAGACCCAGTACTTC.